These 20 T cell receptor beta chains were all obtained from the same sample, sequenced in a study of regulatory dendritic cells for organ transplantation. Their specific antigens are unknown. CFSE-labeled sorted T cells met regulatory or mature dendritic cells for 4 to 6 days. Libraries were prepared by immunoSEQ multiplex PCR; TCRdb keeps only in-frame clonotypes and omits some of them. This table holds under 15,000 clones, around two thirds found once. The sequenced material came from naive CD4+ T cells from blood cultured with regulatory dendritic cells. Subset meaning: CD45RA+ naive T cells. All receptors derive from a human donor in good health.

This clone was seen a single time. The CDR3 DNA reads as TGTGCCAGCAGAACAGGGGGCGCAGAGACCCAGTACTTC. It is translated as CASRTGGAETQYF. J is TRBJ2-5 and V is TRBV5-4, with TRBD1 matching 9 bases. Trimming took 5 bases from V and 4 from J; bases not matched to a gene: 3. The germline V gene has CDR1 SGHNT and CDR2 YYREEE (reference sequence). The CDR3 runs to 13 residues.

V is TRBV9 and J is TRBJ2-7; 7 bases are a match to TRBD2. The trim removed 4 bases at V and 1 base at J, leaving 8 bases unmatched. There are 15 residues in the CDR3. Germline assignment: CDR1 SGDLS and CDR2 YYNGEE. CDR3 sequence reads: CASSPGGGLSYEQYF. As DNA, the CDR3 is TGTGCCAGCAGCCCTGGGGGGGGATTATCCTACGAGCAGTACTTC. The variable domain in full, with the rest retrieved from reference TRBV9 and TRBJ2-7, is DSGVTQTPKHLITATGQRVTLRCSPRSGDLSVYWYQQSLDQGLQFLIQYYNGEERAKGNILERFSAQQFPDLHSELNLSSLELGDSALYFCASSPGGGLSYEQYFGPGTRLTVT.

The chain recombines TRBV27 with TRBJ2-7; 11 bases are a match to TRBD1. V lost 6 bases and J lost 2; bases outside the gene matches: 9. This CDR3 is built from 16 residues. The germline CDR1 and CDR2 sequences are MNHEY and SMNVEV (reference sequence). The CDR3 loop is CASSNSRDRGAYEQYF. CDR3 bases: TGTGCCAGCAGCAACTCACGGGACAGGGGGGCCTACGAGCAGTACTTC.

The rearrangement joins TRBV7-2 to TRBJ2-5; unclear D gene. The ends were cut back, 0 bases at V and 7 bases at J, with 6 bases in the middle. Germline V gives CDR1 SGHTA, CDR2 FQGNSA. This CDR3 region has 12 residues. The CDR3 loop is CASSLALGTQYF. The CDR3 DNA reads TGTGCCAGCAGCTTAGCGCTCGGGACCCAGTACTTC.

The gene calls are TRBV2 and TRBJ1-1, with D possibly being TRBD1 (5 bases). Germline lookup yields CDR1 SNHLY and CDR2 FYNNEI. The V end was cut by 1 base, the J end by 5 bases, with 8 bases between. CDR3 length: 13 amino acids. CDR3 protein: CASSEEGWTEAFF. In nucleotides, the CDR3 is TGTGCCAGCAGTGAAGAGGGGTGGACTGAAGCTTTCTTT.

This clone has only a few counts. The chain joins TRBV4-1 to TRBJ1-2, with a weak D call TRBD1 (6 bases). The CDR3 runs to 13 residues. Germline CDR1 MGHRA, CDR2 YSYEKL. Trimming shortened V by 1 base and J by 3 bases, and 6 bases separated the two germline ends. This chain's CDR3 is CASSQGTDYGYTF. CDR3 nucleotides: TGCGCCAGCAGCCAAGGGACAGACTATGGCTACACCTTC.

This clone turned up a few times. In nucleotides, the CDR3 is TGTGCCAGTAGTACCCCAGGGCAGGGGGTAAATGCCGAGCAGTACTTC. This codes for CASSTPGQGVNAEQYF. This chain uses TRBV19 with TRBJ2-7, with TRBD1 matching over 7 bases. CDR3 size: 16 residues. The germline V gene encodes CDR1 LNHDA and CDR2 SQIVND (reference sequence). J lost 6 bases, V lost 4 bases, and 15 bases had no gene match.

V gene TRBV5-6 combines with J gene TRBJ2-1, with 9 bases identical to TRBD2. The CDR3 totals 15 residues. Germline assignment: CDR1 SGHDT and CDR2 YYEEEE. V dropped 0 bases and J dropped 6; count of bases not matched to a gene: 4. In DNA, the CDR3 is TGTGCCAGCAGCTTGGGTTCGCGGGGGGGCAATGAGCAGTTCTTC. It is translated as CASSLGSRGGNEQFF.

The CDR3 coding sequence is TGTGCCAGCAGCTTACCCGGTCCGGGGACCCAGTACTTC. This codes for CASSLPGPGTQYF. The J gene is TRBJ2-5, the V gene TRBV7-2; D call uncertain. This CDR3 spans 13 amino acids. Looked up from germline, CDR1 is SGHTA and CDR2 is FQGNSA. V lost 2 bases to trimming and J lost 7 bases, with 11 bases between them.

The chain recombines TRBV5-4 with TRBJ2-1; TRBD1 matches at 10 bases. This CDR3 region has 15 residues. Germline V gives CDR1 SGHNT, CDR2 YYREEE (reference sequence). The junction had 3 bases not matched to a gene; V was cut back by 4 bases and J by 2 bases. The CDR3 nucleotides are TGTGCCAGCAGCCCGGACAGGGGGACCTACAATGAGCAGTTCTTC. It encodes CASSPDRGTYNEQFF. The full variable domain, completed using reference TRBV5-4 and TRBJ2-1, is ETGVTQSPTHLIKTRGQQVTLRCSSQSGHNTVSWYQQALGQGPQFIFQYYREEENGRGNFPPRFSGLQFPNYSSELNVNALELDDSALYLCASSPDRGTYNEQFFGPGTRLTVL.

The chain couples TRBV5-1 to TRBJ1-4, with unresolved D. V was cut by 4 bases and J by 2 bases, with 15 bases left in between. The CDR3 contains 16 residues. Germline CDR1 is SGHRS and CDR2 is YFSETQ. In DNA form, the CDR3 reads TGCGCCAGCAGCGAACGACCTGGCGGCACTAATGAAAAACTGTTTTTT. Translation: CASSERPGGTNEKLFF.

The CDR3 DNA is TGTGCCAGCAGTTACCTCGGACTGAACAATGAGCAGTTCTTC. Translating gives CASSYLGLNNEQFF. This chain connects TRBV6-5 to TRBJ2-1; maybe TRBD2 (5 bases). The germline V and J ends were trimmed by 2 bases and 5 bases, with 10 bases remaining between them. This CDR3 region has 14 residues. Per the germline V gene, CDR1 is MNHEY and CDR2 is SVGAGI.

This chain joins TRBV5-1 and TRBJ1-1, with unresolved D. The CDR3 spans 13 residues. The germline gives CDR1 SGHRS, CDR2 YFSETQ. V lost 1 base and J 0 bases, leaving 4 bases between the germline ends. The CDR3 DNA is TGCGCCAGCAGCTTGAGCTTGAACACTGAAGCTTTCTTT. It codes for CASSLSLNTEAFF.

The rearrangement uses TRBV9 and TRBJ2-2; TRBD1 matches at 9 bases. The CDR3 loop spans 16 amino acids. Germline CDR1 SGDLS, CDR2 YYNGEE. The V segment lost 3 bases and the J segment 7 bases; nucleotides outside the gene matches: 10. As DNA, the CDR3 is TGTGCCAGCAGCGCCCGGACAGGGGACCTTGGCGGGGAGCTGTTTTTT. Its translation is CASSARTGDLGGELFF.

The CDR3 nucleotides are TGTGCCAGTAGTGTCAGGACTAGCGGGGGCCTCTCTGGGGCCAACGTCCTGACTTTC. The encoded protein is CASSVRTSGGLSGANVLTF. V and J are TRBV19 and TRBJ2-6; 13 nucleotides match TRBD2. Germline values: CDR1 LNHDA, CDR2 SQIVND (reference sequence). The CDR3 sequence is 19 residues long. The ends lost 5 bases at V and 0 bases at J; junction bases unmatched: 7.

The CDR3 here is CASSLAEAPSPLHF. The CDR3 region has the DNA TGTGCCAGCAGCTTAGCTGAAGCCCCTTCACCCCTCCACTTT. The chain joins TRBV7-8 to TRBJ1-6, with D hard to call. The germline gives CDR1 SGHVS, CDR2 FQNEAQ. The CDR3 is made up of 14 amino acids. The V and J ends lost 0 bases and 9 bases respectively, with 9 bases between them.

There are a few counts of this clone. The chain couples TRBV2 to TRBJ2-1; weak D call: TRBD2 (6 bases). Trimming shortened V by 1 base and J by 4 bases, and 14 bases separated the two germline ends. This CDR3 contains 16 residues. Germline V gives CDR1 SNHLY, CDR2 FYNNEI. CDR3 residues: CASSEEGSGYYNEQFF. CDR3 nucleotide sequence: TGTGCCAGCAGTGAAGAGGGAAGCGGGTATTACAATGAGCAGTTCTTC.

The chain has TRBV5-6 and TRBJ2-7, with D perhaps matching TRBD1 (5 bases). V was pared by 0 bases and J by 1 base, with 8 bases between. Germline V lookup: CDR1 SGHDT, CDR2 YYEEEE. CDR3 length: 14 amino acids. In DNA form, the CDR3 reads TGTGCCAGCAGCTTGGGGGGCAGTTCCTACGAGCAGTACTTC. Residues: CASSLGGSSYEQYF.

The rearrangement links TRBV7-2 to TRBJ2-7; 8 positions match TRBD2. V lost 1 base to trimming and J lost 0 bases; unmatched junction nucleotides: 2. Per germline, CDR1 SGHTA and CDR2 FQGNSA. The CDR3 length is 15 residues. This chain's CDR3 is CASSLVAGSSYEQYF. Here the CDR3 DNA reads TGTGCCAGCAGCTTAGTAGCGGGGAGCTCCTACGAGCAGTACTTC.

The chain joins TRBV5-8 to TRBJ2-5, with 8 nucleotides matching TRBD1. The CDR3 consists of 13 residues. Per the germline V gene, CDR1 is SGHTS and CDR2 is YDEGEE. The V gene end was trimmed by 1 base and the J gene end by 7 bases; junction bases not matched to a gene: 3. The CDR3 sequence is CASSLRQGPTQYF. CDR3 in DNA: TGTGCCAGCAGCTTGAGACAGGGGCCGACCCAGTACTTC.